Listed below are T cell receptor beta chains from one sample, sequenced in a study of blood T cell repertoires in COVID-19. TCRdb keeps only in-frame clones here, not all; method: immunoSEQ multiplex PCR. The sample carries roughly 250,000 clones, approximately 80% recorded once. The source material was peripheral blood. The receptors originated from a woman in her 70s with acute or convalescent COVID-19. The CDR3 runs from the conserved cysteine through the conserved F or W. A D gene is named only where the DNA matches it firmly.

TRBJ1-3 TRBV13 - CASSVLRGNTIYF
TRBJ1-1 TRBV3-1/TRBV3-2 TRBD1 CASSQAQGVTEAFF
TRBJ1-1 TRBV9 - CASSVDRDTEAFF
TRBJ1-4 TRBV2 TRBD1 CASSEGTGLSEKLFF
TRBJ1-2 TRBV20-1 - CRGGGEYGYTF
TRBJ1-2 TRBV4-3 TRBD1 CASSLQGARGYTF
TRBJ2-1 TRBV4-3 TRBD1 CASSPGDRDLLSSYNEQFF
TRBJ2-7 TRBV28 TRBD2 CASSFPLAGYSYEQYF
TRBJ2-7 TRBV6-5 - CASSYHQAASYEQYF
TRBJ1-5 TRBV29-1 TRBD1 CSVVQGAEGQPQHF
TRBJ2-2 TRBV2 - CASRAQRNTGELFF
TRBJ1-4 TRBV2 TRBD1 CASRDRVNEKLFF
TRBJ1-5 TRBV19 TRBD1 CASSMVPGQGSNQPQHF
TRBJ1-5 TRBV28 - CASSSGTLSNQPQHF
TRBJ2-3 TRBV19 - CASSIDSNFPDTQYF
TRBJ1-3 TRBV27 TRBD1 CASSFLGTGQRSDMGTIYF
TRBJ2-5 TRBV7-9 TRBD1 CASSATTGIGETQYF
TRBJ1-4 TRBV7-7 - CASSRLLNEKLFF
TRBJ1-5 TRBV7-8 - CASSMYSNQPQHF
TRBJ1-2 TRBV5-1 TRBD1 CASSPGQLNYGYTF
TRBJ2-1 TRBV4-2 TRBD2 CASSQDVQRGEQFF
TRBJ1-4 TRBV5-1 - CASSFAGQTNEKLFF
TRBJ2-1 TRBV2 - CASRGRDIQFF
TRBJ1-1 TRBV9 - CASSVAAGLTEAFF
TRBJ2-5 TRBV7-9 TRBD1 CASSLATGQGRETQYF
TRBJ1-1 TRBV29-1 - CSVEGRQTANTEAFF
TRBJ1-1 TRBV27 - CASSFAVMNTEAFF
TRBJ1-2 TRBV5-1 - CASSLGVRGSYGYTF
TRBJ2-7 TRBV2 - CASSRTNYEQYF